The count of the clone carrying this TCR beta chain is one. As yet, its antigen is unknown. These data originate in a study of T cells in tumors after PD-1 blockade. For the study at large: Prior checkpoint blockade, systemic immunosuppressant use, or anti-cancer therapy within 4 weeks excluded patients. Overall study results and limits: Blood contained roughly 43% of the tumor's TCR clonotypes.

The table came from immunoSEQ multiplex PCR; TCRdb's copy has only in-frame clones and leaves some out. This table holds about 48,000 clones, 81% found once. V lost 3 bases, J lost 8 bases, and 4 bases lay in between. The germline CDR1 and CDR2 sequences are MNHNY and SVGAGI (reference sequence). The CDR3 loop spans 10 amino acids. The material sequenced was PBMCs, taken before anti-PD-1 treatment. This TCR came from a human donor with basal cell carcinoma. The chain links TRBV6-6 to TRBJ1-2; D gene ambiguous. The CDR3: CASSYDGYTF. The CDR3 coding sequence is TGTGCCAGCAGTTATGACGGCTACACCTTC.